These T cell receptor beta chains were read from a single sample in a study of blood T cell repertoires in COVID-19. Assay: immunoSEQ multiplex PCR; the TCRdb copy retains only in-frame clones and omits some. The sample lists a few hundred thousand clones, roughly 84% occurring once. Material: peripheral blood. The origin of the receptors is a man over 45 who had recovered from COVID-19. Both conserved end residues are trimmed from each CDR3. A D gene is named only where the DNA matches it firmly.

cdr3_aa,v_call,j_call,d_call
ASSYGGSGANVLT,TRBV6-5,TRBJ2-6,.
ASSLRQGADTQY,TRBV28,TRBJ2-3,.
ASIPRGQGDTEAF,TRBV19,TRBJ1-1,TRBD1
ASTGVSQPQH,TRBV28,TRBJ1-5,.
ASSSSGRGTDTQY,TRBV7-9,TRBJ2-3,TRBD2
ASSLGTSYTEAF,TRBV28,TRBJ1-1,.
ASSIGDRGFDEQF,TRBV19,TRBJ2-1,TRBD1
ASSYGTGTEKLF,TRBV6-5,TRBJ1-4,TRBD1
SARGSEQY,TRBV20-1,TRBJ2-7,.
ASSHGGASNQPQH,TRBV7-6,TRBJ1-5,.
ASSRVTSGSYNEQF,TRBV4-1,TRBJ2-1,TRBD2
ASSSGLAGVNEQF,TRBV6-2/TRBV6-3,TRBJ2-1,TRBD2
ASSLVQGALRLP,TRBV7-2,TRBJ1-2,TRBD1
ATSRDLENTEAF,TRBV15,TRBJ1-1,.
ASTGMLGEQY,TRBV6-5,TRBJ2-7,.
ASSQSYRGIQETQY,TRBV4-1,TRBJ2-5,TRBD1
AWSQGGNSPLH,TRBV30,TRBJ1-6,.
ASSQEGWGGTQDTQY,TRBV3-1/TRBV3-2,TRBJ2-3,.
ASSYSGQGSYNEQF,TRBV6-5,TRBJ2-1,TRBD1
ATSRDLGLEQY,TRBV15,TRBJ2-7,.
ASSPHGTPGGLRGNEQF,TRBV21-1,TRBJ2-1,.
ASSLGRTSGSTDTQY,TRBV5-1,TRBJ2-3,TRBD2
ASSLAGRANYGYT,TRBV11-2,TRBJ1-2,.
ATRGGERNYGYT,TRBV2,TRBJ1-2,TRBD1
ASSPKGGEGHGYT,TRBV18,TRBJ1-2,TRBD1
ASSQRESSYNSPLH,TRBV13,TRBJ1-6,.
ASSVRGAGEGTEAF,TRBV25-1,TRBJ1-1,TRBD1
ASSLAGDPSYEQY,TRBV28,TRBJ2-7,.
ATRGGGWDTQY,TRBV19,TRBJ2-3,.
SVPGPRDEQF,TRBV29-1,TRBJ2-1,.
ASSFYNQGRGAF,TRBV28,TRBJ1-1,.
ASSRSKLAGGTYEQY,TRBV14,TRBJ2-7,TRBD2
ASLRRTGELF,TRBV7-9,TRBJ2-2,.
ASSPNRVNEKLF,TRBV5-6,TRBJ1-4,.
ASSFVGGYQETQY,TRBV27,TRBJ2-5,TRBD2
ASSPRQGDTEAF,TRBV7-9,TRBJ1-1,TRBD1
ASSPGQISYNEQF,TRBV5-4,TRBJ2-1,.
ASSLALTGQETQY,TRBV7-9,TRBJ2-5,.
ASSNWLAGVGQETQY,TRBV21-1,TRBJ2-5,.
ASTSSGYEQY,TRBV21-1,TRBJ2-7,.
ASSWAGGTYEQY,TRBV11-2,TRBJ2-7,TRBD2
ASSHSGRTDTQY,TRBV5-4,TRBJ2-3,.